This T cell receptor beta chain is from a study of identical twins. TCRdb re-analysed the 5' RACE reads in MiXCR, keeping a single row per CDR3 protein. In the table there are some 500,000 distinct CDR3 sequences, around 9.6% of which are singletons. V gave up 2 bases and J gave up 11 bases; unmatched junction bases: 4. The CDR3 loop spans 13 amino acids. CDR1 and CDR2 (germline): MNHEY, SVGEGT. This clonotype was observed a few times. These data also formed part of another study, on yellow fever vaccine responses in identical twins.

This clonotype originated in a woman aged 18-29 years in good health. The sequencing sample was made of PBMCs. The chain links TRBV6-2 or TRBV6-3 to TRBJ2-3; 10 nucleotides line up with TRBD2. CDR3 in amino acids: CASSYPLAGEQYF. CDR3 coding DNA: TGTGCCAGCAGTTACCCCCTAGCGGGAGAGCAGTATTTT.